The next 9 T cell receptor beta chains were all read from a single sample in a study of blood T cells in healthy people across ages. It was with a sample-barcoded 5' primer and a J-beta primer mix that a second PCR of about 6 to 12 cycles was run. TCRdb passed the 5' RACE reads through MiXCR, listing each CDR3 protein once. The sample includes 800,000 or so distinct CDR3 sequences, 62% of them seen just once. The sample was blood. The receptors here all came from a man aged 25 to 45 in good health.

There are a few counts of this clonotype. The chain joins TRBV7-2 to TRBJ1-1; D not certain. Trimming removed 1 base at V and 6 bases at J, with 12 bases between. This CDR3 is built from 14 residues. Germline CDR1 SGHTA, CDR2 FQGNSA. DNA of the CDR3: TGTGCCAGCAGCTTAGTTCGGCCGGATGCTGAAGCTTTCTTT. Translation gives CASSLVRPDAEAFF. The full variable domain, completed using reference TRBV7-2 and TRBJ1-1, is GAGVSQSPSNKVTEKGKDVELRCDPISGHTALYWYRQSLGQGLEFLIYFQGNSAPDKSGLPSDRFSAERTGGSVSTLTIQRTQQEDSAVYLCASSLVRPDAEAFFGQGTRLTVV.

V usage is TRBV29-1 and J usage is TRBJ2-7; the D gene could be TRBD1 or TRBD2 (5 bases each). V gave up 7 bases and J gave up 7 bases, with 20 bases separating them. The germline CDR1 and CDR2 sequences are SQVTM and ANQGSEA. The CDR3 consists of 13 residues. CDR3 coding DNA: TGCAGCGGACTACTAGAGGGACGGGGTGAGCAGTACTTC. Translating it yields CSGLLEGRGEQYF.

This sequence joins TRBV7-7 and TRBJ2-1; TRBD2 aligns across 9 bases. V shed 1 base, J shed 7 bases, and the junction held 5 bases outside the gene matches. Germline assignment: CDR1 SSHAT and CDR2 FNYEAQ (reference sequence). The CDR3 extends over 15 amino acids. In DNA form, the CDR3 reads TGTGCCAGCAGCTTAGGTCTGAGCGGGGGGAATGAGCAGTTCTTC. Amino acids: CASSLGLSGGNEQFF. The full variable domain, its missing parts supplied by reference TRBV7-7 and TRBJ2-1, is GAGVSQSPRYKVTKRGQDVTLRCDPISSHATLYWYQQALGQGPEFLTYFNYEAQPDKSGLPSDRFSAERPEGSISTLTIQRTEQRDSAMYRCASSLGLSGGNEQFFGPGTRLTVL.

The chain recombines TRBV14 with TRBJ2-1, with D possibly being TRBD1 (7 bases). In germline, CDR1 is SGHDN, CDR2 FVKESK. The V end lost 4 bases, the J end lost 4 bases, and 17 bases lay between the germline ends. There are 16 residues in the CDR3. The CDR3 DNA sequence: TGTGCCAGCAGCCCCGCAGGGGGGCTATATTACAATGAGCAGTTCTTC. Protein sequence: CASSPAGGLYYNEQFF.

The chain combines TRBV11-2 with TRBJ2-1; D ambiguous. The CDR3 length is 16 residues. In germline, CDR1 is SGHAT, CDR2 FQNNGV. Between the trimmed V and J ends, which lost 1 base and 2 bases, there was a span of 12 bases. The DNA of the CDR3 is TGTGCCAGCAGCTTAGGTTCCAACCGCGCCTACAATGAGCAGTTCTTC. It is translated as CASSLGSNRAYNEQFF.

The chain links TRBV15 to TRBJ2-7; D is unclear. Germline V gives CDR1 LNHNV, CDR2 YYDKDF (reference sequence). V shed 3 bases and J shed 4 bases, with 7 bases lying between them. CDR3 length: 12 residues. The CDR3 region has the DNA TGTGCCACCAGCAGTGGTAATTACGAGCAGTACTTC. Protein: CATSSGNYEQYF.

This rearrangement joins TRBV12-3 or TRBV12-4 to TRBJ2-1; 7 positions match TRBD1. V lost 3 bases to trimming and J lost 8 bases; unmatched junction nucleotides: 10. CDR3 length: 15 residues. DNA of the CDR3: TGTGCCAGCAGTTTGCGACAGGGTTTTGTGGATGAGCAGTTCTTC. The encoded protein is CASSLRQGFVDEQFF.

This chain uses TRBV7-9 with TRBJ2-7, with D tentatively TRBD1 (5 bases). Trimming removed 4 bases at V and 3 bases at J, with 16 bases between. Germline V gene sequence: CDR1 SEHNR, CDR2 FQNEAQ (reference sequence). CDR3 size: 15 residues. CDR3 sequence reads: CASSSGSSMDYEQYF. The CDR3 region has the DNA TGTGCCAGCAGCTCAGGGTCTTCTATGGACTACGAGCAGTACTTC.

The J gene is TRBJ2-7, the V gene TRBV28, with TRBD2 matching 9 bases. The germline CDR1 and CDR2 sequences are MDHEN and SYDVKM. V trimming: 6 bases; J trimming: 3 bases; junction bases outside the gene matches: 9. The CDR3 has 15 residues. The CDR3, as DNA: TGTGCCAGCAGCCGTGCGGGGGGGCGCAACTACGAGCAGTACTTC. This sequence encodes CASSRAGGRNYEQYF.